This is a list of T cell receptor beta chains from one sample in a study of OX40 agonist ivuxolimab in advanced cancers. Only in-frame clones appear in the TCRdb table, and some are missing; sequencing was by immunoSEQ multiplex PCR. The profile covers about 53,000 clones, with roughly 77% appearing a single time and roughly 1.2% taken by the ten largest. The material was CD4+ or CD8+ T cells sorted from blood, obtained in a trial of the OX40 agonist ivuxolimab. Receptor source: an adult with an advanced solid tumor such as melanoma, head and neck, liver or kidney cancer. The conserved cysteine and the conserved F or W are not part of the CDR3 here.

>TRBJ2-5|TRBV11-2
ASSRTGGETQY
>TRBJ2-1|TRBV19
ASSSGKKFTSYNEQF
>TRBJ2-1|TRBV2
ASAGLAGGPGNEQF
>TRBJ2-3|TRBV11-2
ASSLDGVAGGTDTQY
>TRBJ2-5|TRBV28
ASSLVPQGLETQY
>TRBJ1-1|TRBV6-5
ASSEGSYAAAF
>TRBJ2-2|TRBV5-1
ASSFRDRGYSTGELF
>TRBJ2-1|TRBV4-1
ASSRGLAGGLSYNEQF
>TRBJ1-1|TRBV25-1
ASRGRFVTNTEAF
>TRBJ1-3|TRBV5-1
ASIHFHPPTGLGGNTIY